This is a list of T cell receptor beta chains from one sample in a study of shared clonotypes between healthy human individuals. The assay was immunoSEQ multiplex PCR, and TCRdb's table has in-frame clones only and misses some. The sample carries 470,000 or so clones, 70% to 85% recorded once. Sequenced: PBMCs. The receptors originated from a woman in her thirties or forties in good health. Some clones in this sample may be carry-over from other donors' samples. CDR3s include the opening cysteine and the closing phenylalanine or tryptophan. The order of the fields is V gene, D gene, CDR3 length, CDR3 protein. The D gene is left open where the match is weak.

>TRBV28|-|12
CASTSVGQPQHF
>TRBV28|TRBD2|13
CASRTSGAYEQYF
>TRBV19|TRBD2|13
CASSVAGVYEQYF
>TRBV7-2|-|12
CASSPVGRTQYF
>TRBV7-9|-|15
CASSRLGGEYEKLFF
>TRBV7-9|TRBD1|12
CASSSGQAEAFF
>TRBV25-1|TRBD2|15
CASSGRTSGSYEQFF
>TRBV5-1|-|15
CASSPGVGLNYEQYF
>TRBV11-2|-|13
CASSLEREQPQHF
>TRBV6-5|-|13
CAIGASVGYEQYF
>TRBV4-1|TRBD1|15
CASSQARGQGVKLFF
>TRBV7-8|-|15
CASSLSPGVTDTQYF
>TRBV11-3|-|15
CASSLDGKSTDTQYF
>TRBV4-2|-|16
CASSQAAATTNEKLFF
>TRBV7-9|TRBD2|15
CASSLEGLAGLEQFF
>TRBV29-1|-|12
CSVIGQNNEQFF
>TRBV6-1|-|15
CASSERLSGANVLTF
>TRBV4-2|-|13
CASSQTHTGTQYF
>TRBV27|-|14
CASSLGARTYEQYF
>TRBV7-8|-|15
CASSLGISTYNEQFF
>TRBV6-5|-|11
CASSSLMGVTF
>TRBV7-2|-|18
CASSLGSRVGLSTDTQYF
>TRBV7-6|-|17
CASRPNPFRTAQETQYF